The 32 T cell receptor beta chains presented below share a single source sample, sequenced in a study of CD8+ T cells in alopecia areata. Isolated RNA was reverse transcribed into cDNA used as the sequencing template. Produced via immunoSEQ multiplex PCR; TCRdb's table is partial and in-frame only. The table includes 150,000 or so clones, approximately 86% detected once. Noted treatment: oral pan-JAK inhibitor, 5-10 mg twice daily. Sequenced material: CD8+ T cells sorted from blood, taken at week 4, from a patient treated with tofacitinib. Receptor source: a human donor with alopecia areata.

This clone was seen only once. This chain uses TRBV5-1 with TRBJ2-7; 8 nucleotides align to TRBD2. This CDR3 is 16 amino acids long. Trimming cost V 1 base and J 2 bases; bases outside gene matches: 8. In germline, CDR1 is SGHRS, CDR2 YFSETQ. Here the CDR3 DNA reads TGCGCCAGCAGCTTGAGCACGGGGGGGAAAACCTACGAGCAGTACTTC. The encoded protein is CASSLSTGGKTYEQYF.

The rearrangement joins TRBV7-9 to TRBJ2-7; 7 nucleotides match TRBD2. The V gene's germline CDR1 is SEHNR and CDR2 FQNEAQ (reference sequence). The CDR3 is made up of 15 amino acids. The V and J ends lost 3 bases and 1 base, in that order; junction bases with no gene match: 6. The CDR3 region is CASSFPGLPSYEQYF. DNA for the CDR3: TGTGCCAGCAGCTTTCCGGGACTACCTTCCTACGAGCAGTACTTC.

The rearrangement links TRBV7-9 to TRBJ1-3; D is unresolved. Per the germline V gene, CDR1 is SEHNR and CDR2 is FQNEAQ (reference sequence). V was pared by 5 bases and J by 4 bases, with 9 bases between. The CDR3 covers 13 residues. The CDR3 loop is CASSPPDGNTIYF. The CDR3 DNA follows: TGTGCCAGCAGCCCTCCCGACGGAAACACCATATATTTT.

In nucleotides, the CDR3 is TGTGCCAGCAGCCCAAGAGGTACAGATACGCAGTATTTT. Translation: CASSPRGTDTQYF. V gene TRBV7-9 combines with J gene TRBJ2-3; D not resolved. Trimming removed 5 bases at V and 3 bases at J, with 9 bases between. This CDR3 has 13 amino acids. Germline V gene sequence: CDR1 SEHNR, CDR2 FQNEAQ (reference sequence). The variable domain in full, completed from reference TRBV7-9 and TRBJ2-3, reads DTGVSQNPRHKITKRGQNVTFRCDPISEHNRLYWYRQTLGQGPEFLTYFQNEAQLEKSRLLSDRFSAERPKGSFSTLEIQRTEQGDSAMYLCASSPRGTDTQYFGPGTRLTVL.

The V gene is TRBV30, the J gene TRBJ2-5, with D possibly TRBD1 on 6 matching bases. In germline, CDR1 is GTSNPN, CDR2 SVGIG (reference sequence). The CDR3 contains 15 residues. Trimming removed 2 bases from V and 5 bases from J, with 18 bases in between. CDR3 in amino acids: CAWSLGQGIGETQYF. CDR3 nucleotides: TGTGCCTGGAGTTTGGGTCAGGGGATAGGGGAGACCCAGTACTTC.

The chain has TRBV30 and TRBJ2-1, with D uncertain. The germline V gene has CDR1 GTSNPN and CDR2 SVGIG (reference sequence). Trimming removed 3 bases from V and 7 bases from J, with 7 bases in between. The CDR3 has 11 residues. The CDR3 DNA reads TGTGCCTGGAGCCTAACGAATGAGCAGTTCTTC. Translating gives CAWSLTNEQFF. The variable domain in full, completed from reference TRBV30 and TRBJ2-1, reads SQTIHQWPATLVQPVGSPLSLECTVEGTSNPNLYWYRQAAGRGLQLLFYSVGIGQISSEVPQNLSASRPQDRQFILSSKKLLLSDSGFYLCAWSLTNEQFFGPGTRLTVL.

The CDR3 spells CASSTTLDRDHTGELFF. The CDR3 DNA follows: TGTGCCAGCAGCACAACGTTGGACCGGGACCACACCGGGGAGCTGTTTTTT. The genes are TRBV11-2 and TRBJ2-2, with D perhaps given as TRBD1 or TRBD2 (5 bases each). The CDR3 is 17 residues long. V shed 5 bases and J shed 3 bases, with 19 bases lying between them. Germline V CDR1 and CDR2: SGHAT, FQNNGV.

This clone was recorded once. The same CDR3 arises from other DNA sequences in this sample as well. DNA of the CDR3: TGCAGCGTTGAAGTGGGGGGATCCTACGAGCAGTACTTC. As protein: CSVEVGGSYEQYF. The rearrangement uses TRBV29-1 and TRBJ2-7, with D perhaps TRBD2 (6 bases). V was trimmed by 1 base and J by 1 base, leaving 8 bases between them. Germline values: CDR1 SQVTM, CDR2 ANQGSEA. This CDR3 has 13 amino acids.

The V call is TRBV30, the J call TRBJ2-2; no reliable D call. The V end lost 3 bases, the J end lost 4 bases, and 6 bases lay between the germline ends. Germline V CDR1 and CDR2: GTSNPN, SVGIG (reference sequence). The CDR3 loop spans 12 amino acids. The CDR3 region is CAWRHPTGELFF. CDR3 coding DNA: TGTGCCTGGAGACATCCCACCGGGGAGCTGTTTTTT.

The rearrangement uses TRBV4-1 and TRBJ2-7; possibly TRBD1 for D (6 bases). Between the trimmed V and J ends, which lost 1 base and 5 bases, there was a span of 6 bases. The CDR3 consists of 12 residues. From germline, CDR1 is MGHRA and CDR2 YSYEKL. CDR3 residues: CASSQAGDEQYF. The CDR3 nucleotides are TGCGCCAGCAGCCAAGCAGGGGACGAGCAGTACTTC.

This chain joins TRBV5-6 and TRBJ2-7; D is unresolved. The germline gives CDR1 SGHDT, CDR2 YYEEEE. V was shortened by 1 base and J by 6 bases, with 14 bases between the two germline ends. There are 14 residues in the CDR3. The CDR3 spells CASSLSLLFGEQYF. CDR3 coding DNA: TGTGCCAGCAGCTTGTCTCTTCTTTTCGGCGAGCAGTACTTC. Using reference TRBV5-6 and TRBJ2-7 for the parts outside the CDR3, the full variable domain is DAGVTQSPTHLIKTRGQQVTLRCSPKSGHDTVSWYQQALGQGPQFIFQYYEEEERQRGNFPDRFSGHQFPNYSSELNVNALLLGDSALYLCASSLSLLFGEQYFGPGTRLTVT.

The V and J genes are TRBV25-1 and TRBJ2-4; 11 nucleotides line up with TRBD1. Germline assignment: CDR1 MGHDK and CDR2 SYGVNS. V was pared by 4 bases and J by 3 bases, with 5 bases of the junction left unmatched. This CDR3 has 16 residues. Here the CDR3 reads CASSAGQGADKNIQYF. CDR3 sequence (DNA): TGTGCCAGCAGTGCCGGACAGGGGGCAGACAAAAACATTCAGTACTTC.

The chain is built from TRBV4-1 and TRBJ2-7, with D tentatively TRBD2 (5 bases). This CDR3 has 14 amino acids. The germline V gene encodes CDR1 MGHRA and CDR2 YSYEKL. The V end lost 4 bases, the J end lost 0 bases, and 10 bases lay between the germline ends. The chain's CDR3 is CASSPGVSSYEQYF. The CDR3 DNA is TGCGCCAGCAGCCCCGGGGTAAGCTCCTACGAGCAGTACTTC.

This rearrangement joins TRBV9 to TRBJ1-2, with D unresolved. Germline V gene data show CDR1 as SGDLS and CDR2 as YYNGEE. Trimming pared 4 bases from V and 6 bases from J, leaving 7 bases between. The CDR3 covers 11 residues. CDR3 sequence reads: CASSNRNGYTF. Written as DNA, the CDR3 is TGTGCCAGCAGCAACCGAAATGGCTACACCTTC.

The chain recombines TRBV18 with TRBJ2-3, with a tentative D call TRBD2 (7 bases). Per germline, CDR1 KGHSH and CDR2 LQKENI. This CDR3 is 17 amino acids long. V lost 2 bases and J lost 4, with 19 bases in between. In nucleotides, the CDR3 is TGTGCCAGCTCACCATCCCCCATTAGGGGGGGACCAGATACGCAGTATTTT. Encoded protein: CASSPSPIRGGPDTQYF.

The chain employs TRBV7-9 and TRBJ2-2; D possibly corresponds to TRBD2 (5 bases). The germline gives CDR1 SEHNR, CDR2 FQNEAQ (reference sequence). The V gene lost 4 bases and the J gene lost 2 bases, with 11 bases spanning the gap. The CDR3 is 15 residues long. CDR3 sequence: CASSSTRENTGELFF. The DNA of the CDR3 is TGTGCCAGCAGCTCTACTAGGGAAAACACCGGGGAGCTGTTTTTT.

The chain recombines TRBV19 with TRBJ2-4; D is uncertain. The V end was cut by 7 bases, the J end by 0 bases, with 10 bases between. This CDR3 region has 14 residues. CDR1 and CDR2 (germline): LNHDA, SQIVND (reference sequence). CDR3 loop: CASTNRLAKNIQYF. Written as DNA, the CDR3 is TGTGCCAGTACGAACAGACTAGCCAAAAACATTCAGTACTTC.

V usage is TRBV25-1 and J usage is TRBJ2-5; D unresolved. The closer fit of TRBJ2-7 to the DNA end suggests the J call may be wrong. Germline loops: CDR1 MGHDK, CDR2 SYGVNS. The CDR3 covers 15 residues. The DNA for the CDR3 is TGTGCCAGCAGTGACCCCGGCGGACCCTCCTACGAGCAGTACTTC. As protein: CASSDPGGPSYEQYF.

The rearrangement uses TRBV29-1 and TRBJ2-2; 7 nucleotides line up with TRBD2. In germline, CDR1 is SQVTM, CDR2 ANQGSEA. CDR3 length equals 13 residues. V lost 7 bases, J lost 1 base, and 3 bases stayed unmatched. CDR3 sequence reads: CSAGGGNTGELFF. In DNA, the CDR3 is TGCAGCGCAGGCGGGGGGAACACCGGGGAGCTGTTTTTT.

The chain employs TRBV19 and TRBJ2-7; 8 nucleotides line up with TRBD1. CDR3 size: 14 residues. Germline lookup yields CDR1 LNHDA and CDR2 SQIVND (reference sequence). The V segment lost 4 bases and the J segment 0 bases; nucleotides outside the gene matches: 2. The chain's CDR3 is CASSTGTGSYEQYF. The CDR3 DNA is TGTGCCAGTAGTACCGGGACAGGCTCCTACGAGCAGTACTTC.

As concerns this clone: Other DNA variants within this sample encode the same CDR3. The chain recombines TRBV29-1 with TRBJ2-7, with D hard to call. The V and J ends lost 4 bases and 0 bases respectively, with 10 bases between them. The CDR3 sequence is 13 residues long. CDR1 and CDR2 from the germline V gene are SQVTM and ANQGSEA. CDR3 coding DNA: TGCAGCGTTGTCCTGGGCTTCTCCTACGAGCAGTACTTC. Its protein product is CSVVLGFSYEQYF.

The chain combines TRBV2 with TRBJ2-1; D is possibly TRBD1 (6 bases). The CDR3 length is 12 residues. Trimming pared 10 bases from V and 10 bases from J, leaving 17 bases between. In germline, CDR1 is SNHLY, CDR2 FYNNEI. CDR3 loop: CATVNREREQFF. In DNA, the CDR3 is TGTGCCACCGTGAACAGGGAAAGGGAGCAGTTCTTC.

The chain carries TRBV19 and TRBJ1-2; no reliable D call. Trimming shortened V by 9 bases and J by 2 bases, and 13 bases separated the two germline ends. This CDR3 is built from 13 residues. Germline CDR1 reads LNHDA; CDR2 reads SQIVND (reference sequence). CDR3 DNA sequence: TGTGCCAGCGATTGGGGTACGAACTATGGCTACACCTTC. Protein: CASDWGTNYGYTF.

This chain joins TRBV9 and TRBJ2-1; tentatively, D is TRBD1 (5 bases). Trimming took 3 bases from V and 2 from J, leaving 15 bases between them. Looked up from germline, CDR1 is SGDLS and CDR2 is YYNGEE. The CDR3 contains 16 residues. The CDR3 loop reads CASSGRGDSPYNEQFF. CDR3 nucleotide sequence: TGTGCCAGCAGCGGTAGAGGAGACAGCCCCTACAATGAGCAGTTCTTC.

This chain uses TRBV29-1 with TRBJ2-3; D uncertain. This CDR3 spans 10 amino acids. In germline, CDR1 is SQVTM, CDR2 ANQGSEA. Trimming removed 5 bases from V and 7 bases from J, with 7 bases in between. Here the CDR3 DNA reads TGCAGCGTTTTTTCTTATACGCAGTATTTT. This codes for CSVFSYTQYF.

CDR3 residues: CASSFTGRTDTQYF. The CDR3 nucleotides are TGTGCCAGCAGCTTTACTGGACGGACAGATACGCAGTATTTT. J is TRBJ2-3 and V is TRBV7-6; unclear D gene. With 3 bases removed from V and 3 bases from J, the gap between germline ends came to 10 bases. Germline loops: CDR1 SGHVS, CDR2 FNYEAQ. The CDR3 has 14 amino acids.

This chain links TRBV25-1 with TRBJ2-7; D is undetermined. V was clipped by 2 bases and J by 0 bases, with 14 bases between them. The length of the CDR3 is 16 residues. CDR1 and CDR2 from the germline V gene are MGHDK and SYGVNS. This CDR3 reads CASSEVGDSLSYEQYF. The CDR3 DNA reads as TGTGCCAGCAGTGAAGTCGGAGACTCACTCTCCTACGAGCAGTACTTC.

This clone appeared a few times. CDR3 sequence (DNA): TGTGCCAGCCGTCTCACGACGCCGGGACGCATGGGTATTGAGCTGTTTTTT. This encodes CASRLTTPGRMGIELFF. The gene calls are TRBV7-9 and TRBJ2-2, with D possibly called TRBD1 or TRBD2 (5 bases each). V was pared by 8 bases and J by 11 bases, with 30 bases between. The germline gives CDR1 SEHNR, CDR2 FQNEAQ (reference sequence). The CDR3 consists of 17 residues.

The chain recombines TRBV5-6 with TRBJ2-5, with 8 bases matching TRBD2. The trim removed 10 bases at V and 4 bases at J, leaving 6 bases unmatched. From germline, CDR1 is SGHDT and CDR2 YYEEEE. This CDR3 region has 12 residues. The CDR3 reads CASTGGAETQYF. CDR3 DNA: TGTGCCTCGACCGGGGGGGCAGAGACCCAGTACTTC.

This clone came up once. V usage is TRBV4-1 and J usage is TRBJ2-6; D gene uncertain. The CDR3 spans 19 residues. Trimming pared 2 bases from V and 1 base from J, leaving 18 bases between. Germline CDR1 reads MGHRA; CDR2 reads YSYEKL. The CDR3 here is CASSQWQATALSGANVLTF. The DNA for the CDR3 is TGCGCCAGCAGCCAATGGCAGGCTACCGCCCTATCTGGGGCCAACGTCCTGACTTTC.

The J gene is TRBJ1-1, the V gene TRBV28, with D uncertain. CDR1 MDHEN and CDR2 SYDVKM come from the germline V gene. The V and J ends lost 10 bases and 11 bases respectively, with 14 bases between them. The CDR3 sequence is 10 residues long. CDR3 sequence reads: CATTWKSAFF. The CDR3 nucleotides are TGTGCCACCACCTGGAAGTCGGCTTTCTTT.

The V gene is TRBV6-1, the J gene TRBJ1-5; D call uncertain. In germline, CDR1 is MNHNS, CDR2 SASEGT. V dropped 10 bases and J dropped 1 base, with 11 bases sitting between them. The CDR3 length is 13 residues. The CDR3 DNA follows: TGTGCCACCACAGACGTAAGCAATCAGCCCCAGCATTTT. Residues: CATTDVSNQPQHF.